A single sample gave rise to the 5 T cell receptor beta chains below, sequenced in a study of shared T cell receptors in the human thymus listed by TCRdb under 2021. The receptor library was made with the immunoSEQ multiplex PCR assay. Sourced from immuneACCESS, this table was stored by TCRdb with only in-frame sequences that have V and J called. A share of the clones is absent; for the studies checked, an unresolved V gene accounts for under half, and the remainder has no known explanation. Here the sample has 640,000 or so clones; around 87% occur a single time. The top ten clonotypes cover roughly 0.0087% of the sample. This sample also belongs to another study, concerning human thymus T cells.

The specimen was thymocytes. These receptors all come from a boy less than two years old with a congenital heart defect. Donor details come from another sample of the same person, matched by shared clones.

The CDR3 DNA reads as TGTGCCAGCAGCCAAGGCCAGGGAAAGAATTCACCCCTCCACTTT. Its translation: CASSQGQGKNSPLHF. This chain connects TRBV14 to TRBJ1-6, with D maybe TRBD1 (5 bases). Germline-derived CDR1 and CDR2 are SGHDN and FVKESK. The V gene lost 1 base and the J gene lost 7 bases, with 11 bases spanning the gap. The CDR3 length is 15 residues. Variable domain in full (rest from reference TRBV14 and TRBJ1-6): EAGVTQFPSHSVIEKGQTVTLRCDPISGHDNLYWYRRVMGKEIKFLLHFVKESKQDESGMPNNRFLAERTGGTYSTLKVQPAELEDSGVYFCASSQGQGKNSPLHFGNGTRLTVT.

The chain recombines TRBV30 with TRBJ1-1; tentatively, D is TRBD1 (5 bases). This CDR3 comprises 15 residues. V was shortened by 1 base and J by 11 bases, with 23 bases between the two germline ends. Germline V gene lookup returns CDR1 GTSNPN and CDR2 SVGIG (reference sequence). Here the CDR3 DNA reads TGTGCCTGGAGTGCCCCTTCGACGGGGGATAGTGGGGCTTTCTTT. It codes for CAWSAPSTGDSGAFF.

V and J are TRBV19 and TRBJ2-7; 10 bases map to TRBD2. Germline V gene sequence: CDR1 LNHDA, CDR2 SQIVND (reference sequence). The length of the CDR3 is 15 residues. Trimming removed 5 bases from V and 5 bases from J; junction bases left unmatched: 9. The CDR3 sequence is CASSFIAGGTHEQYF. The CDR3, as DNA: TGTGCCAGTAGTTTCATAGCGGGAGGTACCCACGAGCAGTACTTC.

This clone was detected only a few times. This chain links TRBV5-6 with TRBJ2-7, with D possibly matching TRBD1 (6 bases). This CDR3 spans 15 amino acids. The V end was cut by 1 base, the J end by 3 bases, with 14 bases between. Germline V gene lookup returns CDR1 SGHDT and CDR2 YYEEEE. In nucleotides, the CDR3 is TGTGCCAGCAGCTTGCAGTACTCAGGGGACTACGAGCAGTACTTC. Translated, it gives CASSLQYSGDYEQYF. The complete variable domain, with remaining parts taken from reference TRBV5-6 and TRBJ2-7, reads DAGVTQSPTHLIKTRGQQVTLRCSPKSGHDTVSWYQQALGQGPQFIFQYYEEEERQRGNFPDRFSGHQFPNYSSELNVNALLLGDSALYLCASSLQYSGDYEQYFGPGTRLTVT.

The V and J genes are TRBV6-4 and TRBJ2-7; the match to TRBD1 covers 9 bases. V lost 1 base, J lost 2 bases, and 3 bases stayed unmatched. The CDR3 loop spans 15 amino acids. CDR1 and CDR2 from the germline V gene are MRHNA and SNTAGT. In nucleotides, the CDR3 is TGTGCCAGCAGTGACTGGGGACAGGGCGCCTACGAGCAGTACTTC. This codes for CASSDWGQGAYEQYF.